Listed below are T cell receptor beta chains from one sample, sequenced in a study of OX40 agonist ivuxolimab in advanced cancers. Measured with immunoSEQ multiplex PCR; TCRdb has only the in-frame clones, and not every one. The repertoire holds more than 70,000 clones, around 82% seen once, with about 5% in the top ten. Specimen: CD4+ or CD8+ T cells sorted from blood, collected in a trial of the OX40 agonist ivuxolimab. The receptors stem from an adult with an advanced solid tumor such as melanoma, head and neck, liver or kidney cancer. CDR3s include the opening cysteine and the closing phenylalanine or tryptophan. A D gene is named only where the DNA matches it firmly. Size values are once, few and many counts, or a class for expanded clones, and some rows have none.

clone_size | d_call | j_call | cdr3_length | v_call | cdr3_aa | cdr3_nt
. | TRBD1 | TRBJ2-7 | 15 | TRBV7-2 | CASRRDQGAFYEQYF | TGTGCCAGCAGGAGGGACCAGGGGGCGTTCTACGAGCAGTACTTC
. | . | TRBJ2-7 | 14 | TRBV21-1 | CASSSRVSSYEQYF | TGTGCCAGCAGCTCCCGGGTCAGCTCCTACGAGCAGTACTTC
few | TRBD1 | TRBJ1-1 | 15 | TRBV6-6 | CASSYPQGAHTEAFF | TGTGCCAGCAGTTACCCACAGGGGGCACACACTGAAGCTTTCTTT
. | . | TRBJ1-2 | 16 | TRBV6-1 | CASSERRAGYNYGYTF | TGTGCCAGCAGTGAACGAAGGGCAGGGTACAACTATGGCTACACCTTC
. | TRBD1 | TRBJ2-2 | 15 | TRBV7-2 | CASSVAWAGGRELFF | TGTGCCAGCAGCGTAGCTTGGGCAGGGGGCCGGGAGCTGTTTTTT
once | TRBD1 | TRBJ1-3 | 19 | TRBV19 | CASTDPGRQGARSGNTIYF | TGTGCCAGTACCGATCCTGGGAGACAGGGGGCCCGCTCTGGAAACACCATATATTTT
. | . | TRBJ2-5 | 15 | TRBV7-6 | CASSLFGTPQETQYF | TGTGCCAGCAGCTTATTTGGGACACCGCAAGAGACCCAGTACTTC
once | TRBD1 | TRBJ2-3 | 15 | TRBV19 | CASSIPPGGIDTQYF | TGTGCCAGTAGTATCCCCCCAGGGGGCATAGATACGCAGTATTTT
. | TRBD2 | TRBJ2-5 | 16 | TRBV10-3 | CAISDSGGGIRETQYF | TGTGCCATCAGCGACTCGGGCGGGGGGATCCGAGAGACCCAGTACTTC
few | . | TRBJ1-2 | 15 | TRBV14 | CASSQDLGARYGYTF | TGTGCCAGCAGCCAAGATTTGGGCGCCCGCTATGGCTACACCTTC
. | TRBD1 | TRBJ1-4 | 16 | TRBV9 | CASSVTPQGSNEKLFF | TGTGCCAGCAGCGTAACCCCACAGGGGTCTAATGAAAAACTGTTTTTT
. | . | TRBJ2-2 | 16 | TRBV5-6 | CASSLVPGPRSGELFF | TGTGCCAGCAGCTTAGTTCCGGGACCCAGGAGCGGGGAGCTGTTTTTT
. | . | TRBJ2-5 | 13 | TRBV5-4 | CASSLNNEETQYF | TGTGCCAGCAGCTTGAATAACGAGGAGACCCAGTACTTC
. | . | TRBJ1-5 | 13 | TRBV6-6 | CASSYNENQPQHF | TGTGCCAGCAGTTACAATGAAAATCAGCCCCAGCATTTT
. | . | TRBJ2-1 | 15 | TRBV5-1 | CASSLVESGYNEQFF | TGCGCCAGCAGCTTGGTCGAGTCCGGCTACAATGAGCAGTTCTTC
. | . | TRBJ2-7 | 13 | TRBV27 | CASSFNPIGEQYF | TGTGCCAGCAGTTTCAACCCAATAGGGGAGCAGTACTTC
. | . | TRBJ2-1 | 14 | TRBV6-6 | CASSSPGTSHEQFF | TGTGCCAGCAGTTCTCCCGGGACTTCACATGAGCAGTTCTTC
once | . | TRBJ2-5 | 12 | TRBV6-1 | CASSEVGETQYF | TGTGCCAGCAGTGAAGTAGGAGAGACCCAGTACTTC
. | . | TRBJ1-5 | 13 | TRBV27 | CASSRNSNQPQHF | TGTGCCAGCAGTCGTAATAGCAATCAGCCCCAGCATTTT
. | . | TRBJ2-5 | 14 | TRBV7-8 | CASSLVAPAGTQYF | TGTGCCAGCAGCTTAGTGGCGCCAGCCGGGACCCAGTACTTC
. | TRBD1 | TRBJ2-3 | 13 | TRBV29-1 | CSVAGQDTDTQYF | TGCAGCGTTGCCGGACAGGACACAGATACGCAGTATTTT
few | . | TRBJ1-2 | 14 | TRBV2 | CASSELAATYGYTF | TGTGCCAGCAGTGAATTAGCGGCTACCTATGGCTACACCTTC
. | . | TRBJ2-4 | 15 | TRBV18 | CASSPPGEAKNIQYF | TGTGCCAGCTCACCACCTGGGGAAGCCAAAAACATTCAGTACTTC
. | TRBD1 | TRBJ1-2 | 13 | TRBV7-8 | CASTPGTGDGYTF | TGTGCCAGCACCCCTGGGACAGGGGATGGCTACACCTTC
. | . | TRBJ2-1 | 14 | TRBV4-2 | CASSQDRSEREQFF | TGTGCCAGCAGCCAAGATAGGAGTGAGCGTGAGCAGTTCTTC
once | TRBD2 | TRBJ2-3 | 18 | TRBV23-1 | CASSQSRRLRGVADTQYF | TGCGCCAGCAGTCAATCGCGCCGATTACGGGGGGTGGCGGATACGCAGTATTTT
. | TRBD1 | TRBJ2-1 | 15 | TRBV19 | CASRSGTGGEGEQFF | TGTGCCAGTAGGTCCGGGACAGGGGGTGAGGGTGAGCAGTTCTTC
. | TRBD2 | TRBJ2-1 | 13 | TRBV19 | CASGLAGVNEQFF | TGTGCCAGTGGACTAGCGGGAGTCAATGAGCAGTTCTTC
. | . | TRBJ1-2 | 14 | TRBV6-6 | CASSPQQGLGGYTF | TGTGCCAGCAGTCCTCAACAGGGTCTGGGCGGCTACACCTTC
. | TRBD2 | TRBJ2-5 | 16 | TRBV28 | CASSLRLAGAGETQYF | TGTGCCAGCAGTTTAAGACTAGCGGGAGCGGGAGAGACCCAGTACTTC
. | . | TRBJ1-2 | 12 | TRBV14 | CASSPRVYGYTF | TGTGCCAGCAGTCCCAGAGTCTATGGCTACACCTTC
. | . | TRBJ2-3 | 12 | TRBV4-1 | CASSQEVDTQYF | TGCGCCAGCAGCCAAGAGGTGGATACGCAGTATTTT
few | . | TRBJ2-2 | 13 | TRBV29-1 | CSVQGGTTGELFF | TGCAGCGTTCAAGGGGGGACCACCGGGGAGCTGTTTTTT
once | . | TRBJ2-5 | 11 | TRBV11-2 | CASSLKETQYF | TGTGCCAGCAGCTTAAAGGAGACCCAGTACTTC
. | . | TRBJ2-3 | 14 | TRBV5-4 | CASSLVSNQDTQYF | TGTGCCAGCAGCTTGGTCAGTAACCAAGATACGCAGTATTTT
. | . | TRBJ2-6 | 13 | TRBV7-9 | CASRSSGANVLTF | TGTGCCAGCAGAAGTTCTGGGGCCAACGTCCTGACTTTC
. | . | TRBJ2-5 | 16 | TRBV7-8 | CASSPGLSATGETQYF | TGTGCCAGCAGCCCCGGACTGAGCGCCACAGGAGAGACCCAGTACTTC
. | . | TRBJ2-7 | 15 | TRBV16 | CASSQSARASYEQYF | TGTGCCAGCAGCCAATCGGCCAGGGCTTCCTACGAGCAGTACTTC
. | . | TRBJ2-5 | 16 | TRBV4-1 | CASSRQPGPGAETQYF | TGCGCCAGCAGCCGACAACCGGGACCCGGGGCGGAGACCCAGTACTTC
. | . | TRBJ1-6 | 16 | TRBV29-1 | CSVGTDLSSYNSPLHF | TGCAGCGTCGGGACTGACCTAAGCTCCTATAATTCACCCCTCCACTTT
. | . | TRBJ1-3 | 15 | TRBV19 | CASTSRLPSGNTIYF | TGTGCCAGTACCTCGAGGCTTCCCTCTGGAAACACCATATATTTT